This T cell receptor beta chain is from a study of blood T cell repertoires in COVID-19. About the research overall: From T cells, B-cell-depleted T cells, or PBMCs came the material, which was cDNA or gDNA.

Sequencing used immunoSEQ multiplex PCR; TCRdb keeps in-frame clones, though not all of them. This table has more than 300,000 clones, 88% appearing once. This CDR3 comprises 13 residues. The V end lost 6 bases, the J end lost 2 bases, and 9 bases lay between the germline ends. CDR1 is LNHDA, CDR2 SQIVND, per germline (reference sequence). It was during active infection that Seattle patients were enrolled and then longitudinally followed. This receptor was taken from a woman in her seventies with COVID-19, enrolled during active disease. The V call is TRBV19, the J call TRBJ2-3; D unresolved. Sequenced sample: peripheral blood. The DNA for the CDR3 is TGTGCCAGTAGCATCTACGACACAGATACGCAGTATTTT. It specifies CASSIYDTDTQYF.